Listed here is a single T cell receptor beta chain. The CDR3 sequence is 16 residues long. V lost 5 bases and J lost 8; bases outside the gene matches: 11. Germline CDR1 MDHEN, CDR2 SYDVKM. The sample comes from a study of shared clonotypes between healthy human individuals. Sequencing used immunoSEQ multiplex PCR; TCRdb keeps in-frame clones, though not all of them. The sample shows 850,000 to 1,100,000 clones, roughly 80% of them seen only once. Sequencing was performed on memory CD4+ T cells from PBMCs. This sample's subset: CD45RA-negative fraction. The TCR originated in a man younger than 30 in good health. Some clones in this sample may be carry-over from other donors' samples. This chain joins TRBV28 and TRBJ1-4; 10 nucleotides match TRBD1. This CDR3 is CASSPPRQGAEEKLFF. CDR3 coding DNA: TGTGCCAGCAGTCCCCCCCGACAGGGGGCGGAGGAAAAACTGTTTTTT.